The 26 T cell receptor beta chains presented below share a single source sample, sequenced in a study of beta chain features in type 1 diabetes. Expressed TCRB transcripts were sequenced after all isolated RNA was converted to cDNA. Using immunoSEQ multiplex PCR, the repertoire was profiled, and TCRdb retains in-frame clones only, with some absent. The sample lists tens of thousands of clones; around 45% were seen once. Their antigens remain unidentified. Notes on the study in general: Within each of all four CD4+ subsets, Type 1 diabetes patients had TCRB CDR3s that were moderately but significantly shorter.

The sample comprised Tregs from blood. The source is a young man with type 1 diabetes.

V is TRBV7-7 and J is TRBJ2-5, with 7 bases fitting TRBD2. CDR1 and CDR2 (germline): SSHAT, FNYEAQ (reference sequence). This CDR3 region has 13 residues. The ends lost 3 bases at V and 2 bases at J; junction bases unmatched: 0. The CDR3 DNA reads TGTGCCAGCAGCTTGCGGGAGCAAGAGACCCAGTACTTC. Amino acids: CASSLREQETQYF.

CDR3 region: CASSLNRDPNTGELFF. For the CDR3, the DNA is TGCGCCAGCAGCCTCAACAGGGACCCGAACACCGGGGAGCTGTTTTTT. J is TRBJ2-2 and V is TRBV4-3; possible D gene TRBD1, 6 bases. CDR3 length: 16 residues. The germline CDR1 and CDR2 sequences are LGHNA and YSLEER. Trimming cost V 4 bases and J 0 bases, with 12 bases left between them.

In nucleotides, the CDR3 is TGTGCCAGCAGCCTAACCGGGTCTTCCTCTGGAAACACCATATATTTT. It codes for CASSLTGSSSGNTIYF. The chain combines TRBV5-6 with TRBJ1-3; D not resolved. V was pared by 4 bases and J by 0 bases, with 14 bases between. Germline CDR1 is SGHDT and CDR2 is YYEEEE. The CDR3 is 16 amino acids.

This clone was seen only a few times. The chain is built from TRBV7-2 and TRBJ2-2, with D maybe TRBD1 (5 bases). This CDR3 has 17 amino acids. The ends were cut back, 2 bases at V and 4 bases at J, with 17 bases in the middle. Per germline, CDR1 SGHTA and CDR2 FQGNSA. The CDR3 loop reads CASSLQGQSFGTGELFF. In DNA form, the CDR3 reads TGTGCCAGCAGCTTACAGGGCCAGAGTTTTGGCACCGGGGAGCTGTTTTTT.

J is TRBJ1-4 and V is TRBV28; the D gene is possibly TRBD1 (5 bases). The CDR3 length is 17 residues. Between the trimmed V and J ends, which lost 2 bases and 1 base, there was a span of 14 bases. Germline V CDR1 and CDR2: MDHEN, SYDVKM. CDR3 protein: CASSLELVGGTNEKLFF. In DNA, the CDR3 is TGTGCCAGCAGTTTAGAGTTGGTGGGGGGAACTAATGAAAAACTGTTTTTT.

Note on this clone: At one boundary the junction diverges from the germline segment, which might be a read error. The J gene is TRBJ2-7, the V gene TRBV18; 10 bases match TRBD2. The CDR3 length is 14 residues. CDR1 is KGHSH, CDR2 LQKENI, per germline. CDR3 in DNA: TGTGCCAGCTCACCCGGACTAGCGGCCTTCGAGCAGTGCTTC. It specifies CASSPGLAAFEQCF.

This clone was counted between two and nine times. This rearrangement joins TRBV11-3 to TRBJ2-7; D gene unclear. Germline CDR1 is SGHNT and CDR2 is YENEEA. There are 11 residues in the CDR3. V was shortened by 5 bases and J by 3 bases, with 5 bases between the two germline ends. Here the CDR3 reads CASSRDYEQYF. The CDR3 bases are TGTGCCAGCAGCCGAGACTACGAGCAGTACTTC.

The rearrangement links TRBV5-1 to TRBJ2-1; 8 bases are shared with TRBD1. This CDR3 is 15 amino acids long. V trimming: 0 bases; J trimming: 9 bases; junction bases outside the gene matches: 8. The germline V gene encodes CDR1 SGHRS and CDR2 YFSETQ. The CDR3 is CASSLVTAGGGEQFF. The CDR3 region has the DNA TGCGCCAGCAGCTTGGTCACCGCAGGGGGCGGTGAGCAGTTCTTC.

The genes are TRBV7-2 and TRBJ2-4; D is perhaps TRBD2 (5 bases). Per germline, CDR1 SGHTA and CDR2 FQGNSA. There are 15 residues in the CDR3. V lost 3 bases and J 3 bases, leaving 12 bases between the germline ends. CDR3 protein: CASSLYDAGKNIQYF. CDR3 nucleotide sequence: TGTGCCAGCAGCTTGTATGACGCGGGCAAAAACATTCAGTACTTC.

This clone was observed a few times. The chain couples TRBV14 to TRBJ2-5, with D possibly being TRBD2 (5 bases). This CDR3 has 16 amino acids. CDR1 is SGHDN, CDR2 FVKESK, per germline. The V and J ends lost 0 bases and 5 bases respectively, with 16 bases between them. The CDR3 nucleotides read TGTGCCAGCAGCCAAGATTCCCTAGCCTTTTGGGAGACCCAGTACTTC. Residues: CASSQDSLAFWETQYF. Full variable domain (remainder filled in from reference TRBV14 and TRBJ2-5): EAGVTQFPSHSVIEKGQTVTLRCDPISGHDNLYWYRRVMGKEIKFLLHFVKESKQDESGMPNNRFLAERTGGTYSTLKVQPAELEDSGVYFCASSQDSLAFWETQYFGPGTRLLVL.

The chain employs TRBV11-2 and TRBJ2-3, with TRBD2 identical over 8 bases. V was pared by 5 bases and J by 2 bases, with 6 bases of the junction left unmatched. The CDR3 extends over 15 amino acids. CDR1 SGHAT and CDR2 FQNNGV come from the germline V gene. The CDR3 region is CASSARLASTDTQYF. The CDR3 nucleotides read TGTGCCAGCAGCGCCAGACTAGCGTCCACAGATACGCAGTATTTT.

The chain carries TRBV7-2 and TRBJ1-2; D gene ambiguous. Germline CDR1 reads SGHTA; CDR2 reads FQGNSA. CDR3 length equals 13 residues. V was cut by 8 bases and J by 0 bases, with 10 bases left in between. DNA of the CDR3: TGTGCCAGCCGAACAGCCTCTAACTATGGCTACACCTTC. Its protein is CASRTASNYGYTF.

This clone was recorded only once. The chain joins TRBV7-6 to TRBJ2-7; 8 bases align to TRBD1. The CDR3 runs 15 residues. Losses at the gene ends were 5 bases for V and 2 bases for J; bases not matched to a gene: 8. CDR1 and CDR2 (germline): SGHVS, FNYEAQ. The CDR3 reads CASSVKTGGPYEQYF. The CDR3 region has the DNA TGTGCCAGCAGCGTGAAAACAGGGGGACCCTACGAGCAGTACTTC.

This clone was observed a handful of times. The CDR3 region has the DNA TGTGCCTGGAGAGGACAGGGGAATCAGCCCCAGCATTTT. Translating it yields CAWRGQGNQPQHF. This chain connects TRBV30 to TRBJ1-5; 9 bases align to TRBD1. Germline loops: CDR1 GTSNPN, CDR2 SVGIG (reference sequence). V dropped 3 bases and J dropped 4; count of bases not matched to a gene: 1. The CDR3 is 13 residues long.

The chain couples TRBV5-4 to TRBJ1-2; D unresolved. Germline V gives CDR1 SGHNT, CDR2 YYREEE (reference sequence). CDR3 length: 11 amino acids. V was shortened by 4 bases and J by 6 bases, with 7 bases between the two germline ends. The CDR3 DNA reads as TGTGCCAGCAGCGAGGTCGATGGCTACACCTTC. It is translated as CASSEVDGYTF.

CDR3 sequence: CASIASGSFNEQFF. In DNA form, the CDR3 reads TGTGCCAGCATAGCTAGCGGCTCATTCAATGAGCAGTTCTTC. The chain links TRBV28 to TRBJ2-1, with TRBD2 identical over 7 bases. The J segment lost 6 bases and the V segment lost 7 bases, leaving 9 bases of the junction unmatched. Germline loops: CDR1 MDHEN, CDR2 SYDVKM. The CDR3 loop spans 14 amino acids.

V gene TRBV4-3 combines with J gene TRBJ1-1; 11 bases fit TRBD1. This CDR3 comprises 14 residues. Trimming took 6 bases from V and 4 from J; bases not matched to a gene: 4. CDR1 is LGHNA, CDR2 YSLEER, per germline. The CDR3 loop reads CASRRDRGGTEAFF. The CDR3 nucleotides read TGCGCCAGCAGACGGGACAGGGGGGGCACTGAAGCTTTCTTT.

This chain uses TRBV18 with TRBJ2-7; 9 bases align to TRBD1. The CDR3 covers 15 residues. The V gene's germline CDR1 is KGHSH and CDR2 LQKENI. V was clipped by 3 bases and J by 4 bases; unmatched bases: 7. The CDR3 DNA sequence: TGTGCCAGCTCACCCGGGACAGGGAGTAGGTACGAGCAGTACTTC. Protein sequence: CASSPGTGSRYEQYF.

The genes are TRBV7-2 and TRBJ2-3; 12 bases are a match to TRBD2. CDR1 and CDR2 (germline): SGHTA, FQGNSA. Trimming cost V 4 bases and J 5 bases; bases outside gene matches: 7. The CDR3 covers 16 residues. CDR3 sequence reads: CASSSLAGGPGDTQYF. The CDR3 DNA reads TGTGCCAGCAGCTCCCTAGCGGGAGGGCCGGGAGATACGCAGTATTTT.

V gene TRBV9 combines with J gene TRBJ2-3; 14 bases map to TRBD2. CDR3 size: 18 residues. V was clipped by 4 bases and J by 1 base; unmatched bases: 8. Per germline, CDR1 SGDLS and CDR2 YYNGEE. CDR3 protein: CASSRGTSGSPGTDTQYF. The CDR3 DNA reads as TGTGCCAGCAGCCGCGGGACTAGCGGGAGTCCCGGCACAGATACGCAGTATTTT. The full variable domain, rest sourced from reference TRBV9 and TRBJ2-3, is DSGVTQTPKHLITATGQRVTLRCSPRSGDLSVYWYQQSLDQGLQFLIQYYNGEERAKGNILERFSAQQFPDLHSELNLSSLELGDSALYFCASSRGTSGSPGTDTQYFGPGTRLTVL.

V usage is TRBV5-4 and J usage is TRBJ1-3, with 7 bases that match TRBD1. Near its end, the DNA agrees better with TRBJ2-2, so the J call may be wrong. Germline V gives CDR1 SGHNT, CDR2 YYREEE (reference sequence). This CDR3 region has 16 residues. CDR3 in DNA: TGTGCCAGCAGCTCCTGGACAGGCGGCGGCACCGGGGAGCTGTTTTTT. This encodes CASSSWTGGGTGELFF.

The chain uses TRBV6-1 and TRBJ2-7; D perhaps matches TRBD1 (5 bases). This CDR3 contains 14 residues. V lost 8 bases, J lost 2 bases, and 16 bases lay in between. The germline gives CDR1 MNHNS, CDR2 SASEGT. This chain's CDR3 is CASWGAATPYEQYF. In DNA, the CDR3 is TGTGCCAGCTGGGGCGCGGCTACCCCCTACGAGCAGTACTTC.

This clone was detected a few times. This rearrangement joins TRBV27 to TRBJ2-6; weak D call: TRBD1 (5 bases). The CDR3 length is 14 residues. Trimming removed 6 bases at V and 4 bases at J, with 10 bases between. Germline CDR1 and CDR2: MNHEY and SMNVEV (reference sequence). The CDR3 protein is CASRRGSGANVLTF. In DNA, the CDR3 is TGTGCCAGCAGAAGGGGTTCGGGGGCCAACGTCCTGACTTTC.

The rearrangement joins TRBV20-1 to TRBJ1-2; no clear D. Germline V gives CDR1 DFQATT, CDR2 SNEGSKA (reference sequence). The CDR3 has 10 amino acids. The CDR3 protein is CRASGNGYTF. The CDR3 DNA reads TGCAGGGCGTCGGGGAATGGCTACACCTTC.

This clone was counted only a few times. The chain has TRBV9 and TRBJ2-3; 11 positions agree with TRBD2. The V gene end was trimmed by 3 bases and the J gene end by 0 bases; junction bases not matched to a gene: 9. Germline V gene data show CDR1 as SGDLS and CDR2 as YYNGEE. The CDR3 runs to 18 residues. CDR3 sequence: CASSAASGTSGSTDTQYF. For the CDR3, the DNA is TGTGCCAGCAGCGCCGCCTCCGGGACTAGCGGCAGCACAGATACGCAGTATTTT.

The chain is built from TRBV27 and TRBJ2-7; 10 bases line up with TRBD2. V lost 0 bases, J lost 1 base, and 9 bases stayed unmatched. The CDR3 contains 18 residues. Germline assignment: CDR1 MNHEY and CDR2 SMNVEV (reference sequence). CDR3 nucleotide sequence: TGTGCCAGCAGTTTATCCTCTAGCGGGAGTGGGCCATCCTACGAGCAGTACTTC. It yields the protein CASSLSSSGSGPSYEQYF.